A single sample gave rise to the 21 T cell receptor beta chains below, sequenced in a study of blood T cell repertoires in COVID-19. Data came from immunoSEQ multiplex PCR; TCRdb stores just in-frame clones and leaves some out. The sample has some 220,000 clones, almost 85% seen once. The source material was peripheral blood. The receptors stem from a woman in her 70s with COVID-19, enrolled during active disease.

The chain carries TRBV7-2 and TRBJ2-1, with 11 positions matching TRBD1. Germline V CDR1 and CDR2: SGHTA, FQGNSA. The CDR3 sequence is 14 residues long. Germline trimming cut 3 bases from V and 8 bases from J; bases unmatched to any gene: 3. The CDR3 region has the DNA TGTGCCAGCAGCTTGGACAGGGGGCGGGATGAGCAGTTCTTC. Protein: CASSLDRGRDEQFF.

The chain has TRBV2 and TRBJ2-2, with TRBD2 matching over 10 bases. The CDR3 has 15 residues. Germline CDR1 and CDR2: SNHLY and FYNNEI. The trim removed 7 bases at V and 1 base at J, leaving 3 bases unmatched. CDR3 region: CASTTSGQNTGELFF. The CDR3 DNA is TGTGCCAGCACGACTAGCGGGCAGAACACCGGGGAGCTGTTTTTT.

The J gene is TRBJ2-1, the V gene TRBV15, with TRBD2 matching 10 bases. The CDR3 loop spans 19 amino acids. Looked up from germline, CDR1 is LNHNV and CDR2 is YYDKDF (reference sequence). The J segment lost 8 bases and the V segment lost 0 bases, leaving 16 bases of the junction unmatched. The DNA of the CDR3 is TGTGCCACCAGCAGAGATCCACTCCGGAGAGGGCTAGCGGGGGATGAGCAGTTCTTC. This translates into CATSRDPLRRGLAGDEQFF. Variable domain in full (rest from reference TRBV15 and TRBJ2-1): DAMVIQNPRYQVTQFGKPVTLSCSQTLNHNVMYWYQQKSSQAPKLLFHYYDKDFNNEADTPDNFQSRRPNTSFCFLDIRSPGLGDTAMYLCATSRDPLRRGLAGDEQFFGPGTRLTVL.

The rearrangement joins TRBV9 to TRBJ2-3, with D tentatively TRBD2 (7 bases). The CDR3 has 15 amino acids. V was pared by 0 bases and J by 2 bases, with 10 bases between. Germline lookup yields CDR1 SGDLS and CDR2 YYNGEE. CDR3 amino acids: CASSVGAGATDTQYF. CDR3 nucleotide sequence: TGTGCCAGCAGCGTAGGCGCGGGGGCCACAGATACGCAGTATTTT. Complete variable domain (other parts from reference TRBV9 and TRBJ2-3): DSGVTQTPKHLITATGQRVTLRCSPRSGDLSVYWYQQSLDQGLQFLIQYYNGEERAKGNILERFSAQQFPDLHSELNLSSLELGDSALYFCASSVGAGATDTQYFGPGTRLTVL.

This chain connects TRBV5-1 to TRBJ1-4; unclear D gene. Trimming removed 1 base from V and 0 bases from J, with 7 bases in between. The CDR3 extends over 15 amino acids. The germline gives CDR1 SGHRS, CDR2 YFSETQ. CDR3 amino acids: CASSLWAATNEKLFF. Written as DNA, the CDR3 is TGCGCCAGCAGCTTGTGGGCAGCAACTAATGAAAAACTGTTTTTT.

The chain is built from TRBV27 and TRBJ1-5; D not certain. The germline V gene has CDR1 MNHEY and CDR2 SMNVEV (reference sequence). This CDR3 has 13 amino acids. Between the trimmed V and J ends, which lost 8 bases and 7 bases, there was a span of 15 bases. The CDR3 is CASGREFKQPQHF. DNA for the CDR3: TGTGCCAGCGGTCGGGAGTTCAAACAGCCCCAGCATTTT.

In DNA form, the CDR3 reads TGTGCCAGCAGTCGAAGACTGGCCGTCCGGCAGCCCCAGCATTTT. It translates to CASSRRLAVRQPQHF. V usage is TRBV7-8 and J usage is TRBJ1-5; D ambiguous. V was shortened by 6 bases and J by 7 bases, with 19 bases between the two germline ends. CDR1 is SGHVS, CDR2 FQNEAQ, per germline. The CDR3 length is 15 residues.

The V call is TRBV6-5, the J call TRBJ1-2; weak D call: TRBD1 (5 bases). From germline, CDR1 is MNHEY and CDR2 SVGAGI. The CDR3 runs to 13 residues. The V gene lost 7 bases and the J gene lost 5 bases, with 14 bases spanning the gap. The CDR3 spells CASTPQGTYGYTF. CDR3 nucleotide sequence: TGTGCCAGCACCCCCCAGGGTACTTATGGCTACACCTTC.

The chain combines TRBV28 with TRBJ1-5, with TRBD1 matching 9 bases. Germline V lookup: CDR1 MDHEN, CDR2 SYDVKM. Germline trimming cut 3 bases from V and 5 bases from J; bases unmatched to any gene: 14. This CDR3 has 18 residues. The CDR3 DNA follows: TGTGCCAGCAGTTTTATACCGCTGGGACAGGGCAAGGATCAGCCCCAGCATTTT. This sequence encodes CASSFIPLGQGKDQPQHF.

The J gene is TRBJ2-2, the V gene TRBV7-2; perhaps TRBD1 as D (5 bases). The CDR3 consists of 16 residues. The V end was cut by 8 bases, the J end by 1 base, with 17 bases between. Looked up from germline, CDR1 is SGHTA and CDR2 is FQGNSA. This CDR3 reads CASPLAQAMNTGELFF. CDR3 bases: TGTGCCAGCCCCCTGGCACAGGCAATGAACACCGGGGAGCTGTTTTTT.

The V gene is TRBV27, the J gene TRBJ1-6; D not resolved. CDR1 MNHEY and CDR2 SMNVEV come from the germline V gene (reference sequence). The V end lost 2 bases, the J end lost 10 bases, and 12 bases lay between the germline ends. The CDR3 spans 14 residues. The CDR3 DNA reads TGTGCCAGCAGTTTAGAGTGGGGAGTGTCACCCCTCCACTTT. As protein: CASSLEWGVSPLHF.

J is TRBJ1-4 and V is TRBV28; possible D gene TRBD1, 5 bases. This CDR3 region has 15 residues. Germline V gives CDR1 MDHEN, CDR2 SYDVKM. Between the trimmed V and J ends, which lost 6 bases and 3 bases, there was a span of 14 bases. CDR3: CASSFQDTSNEKLFF. The CDR3 DNA is TGTGCCAGCAGCTTTCAGGACACGTCTAATGAAAAACTGTTTTTT.

Here the CDR3 DNA reads TGTGCCAGCAGCAAAGAGAGGCTAGCGGGAGTATCCTACGAGCAGTACTTC. It yields the protein CASSKERLAGVSYEQYF. The gene calls are TRBV21-1 and TRBJ2-7; TRBD2 is taken as the D call from the table, unchecked against the DNA. TRBV21-1 is shown as a pseudogene. The CDR3 runs to 17 residues.

J is TRBJ1-3 and V is TRBV7-2; D is possibly TRBD1 (5 bases). V gave up 2 bases and J gave up 2 bases, with 16 bases separating them. Germline CDR1 and CDR2: SGHTA and FQGNSA. CDR3 size: 17 residues. Here the CDR3 reads CASSLRGQQSTGNTIYF. In DNA, the CDR3 is TGTGCCAGCAGCTTAAGGGGTCAACAGAGCACTGGAAACACCATATATTTT.

This chain joins TRBV4-3 and TRBJ1-2, with 7 bases that match TRBD1. Looked up from germline, CDR1 is LGHNA and CDR2 is YSLEER. The V segment lost 1 base and the J segment 8 bases; nucleotides outside the gene matches: 4. The CDR3 sequence is 13 residues long. The CDR3 loop reads CASSQGQGRGYTF. The CDR3 DNA is TGCGCCAGCAGCCAAGGACAGGGTCGAGGCTACACCTTC.

The genes are TRBV7-2 and TRBJ1-2; D not certain. Germline V gene lookup returns CDR1 SGHTA and CDR2 FQGNSA. Trimming stripped 5 bases from V and 8 bases from J, with 18 bases between. This CDR3 region has 14 residues. The CDR3, as DNA: TGTGCCAGCAGCCCGGGATTTACGGGATCCGGCTACACCTTC. Translating gives CASSPGFTGSGYTF. The full variable domain, rest sourced from reference TRBV7-2 and TRBJ1-2, is GAGVSQSPSNKVTEKGKDVELRCDPISGHTALYWYRQSLGQGLEFLIYFQGNSAPDKSGLPSDRFSAERTGGSVSTLTIQRTQQEDSAVYLCASSPGFTGSGYTFGSGTRLTVV.

This chain uses TRBV4-2 with TRBJ2-1, with D unclear. Per the germline V gene, CDR1 is LGHNA and CDR2 is YNFKEQ. V lost 0 bases to trimming and J lost 7 bases, with 4 bases between them. This CDR3 comprises 12 residues. The CDR3 reads CASSQDENEQFF. CDR3 DNA: TGTGCCAGCAGCCAAGATGAGAATGAGCAGTTCTTC.

The J gene is TRBJ2-5, the V gene TRBV5-4; tentatively, D is TRBD2 (6 bases). Germline V CDR1 and CDR2: SGHNT, YYREEE (reference sequence). The CDR3 length is 14 residues. The germline V and J ends were trimmed by 4 bases and 5 bases, with 15 bases remaining between them. The CDR3 bases are TGTGCCAGCAGCACGCGGGCGGAGGGGGAGACCCAGTACTTC. The encoded protein is CASSTRAEGETQYF.

V is TRBV6-2 or TRBV6-3 and J is TRBJ2-5; D remains unclear. This CDR3 has 12 residues. Germline V gene data show CDR1 as MNHEY and CDR2 as SVGEGT. V lost 2 bases, J lost 3 bases, and 4 bases lay in between. The DNA for the CDR3 is TGTGCCAGCAGTTACCCTGAAGAGACCCAGTACTTC. Its protein product is CASSYPEETQYF.

This clone turned up a few times. CDR3 nucleotides: TGTGCCAGCGGGAGTCCCTACAATGAGCAGTTCTTC. Protein sequence: CASGSPYNEQFF. This chain links TRBV2 with TRBJ2-1; TRBD2 is a possible D gene (5 bases). The germline V gene encodes CDR1 SNHLY and CDR2 FYNNEI. Trimming shortened V by 8 bases and J by 2 bases, and 7 bases separated the two germline ends. The CDR3 is 12 residues long.

This sequence joins TRBV5-1 and TRBJ1-1, with TRBD1 as a possible D gene (5 bases). The CDR3 loop spans 14 amino acids. CDR1 is SGHRS, CDR2 YFSETQ, per germline. The V gene lost 2 bases and the J gene lost 1 base, with 9 bases spanning the gap. The CDR3 DNA is TGCGCCAGCAGCTTACCGGGGGGGAACACTGAAGCTTTCTTT. It codes for CASSLPGGNTEAFF.